This T cell receptor beta chain stems from a study of identical twins. Findings and caveats of the study: The study found weaker excess twin sharing in beta out-of-frame sequences.

TCRdb reprocessed the 5' RACE reads via MiXCR and lists one record per CDR3 protein. In the table there are about 520,000 distinct CDR3 sequences, less than 25% of which are singletons. Trimming pared 3 bases from V and 8 bases from J, leaving 21 bases between. The CDR3 totals 16 residues. Germline CDR1 reads SGDLS; CDR2 reads YYNGEE. This clonotype occurred a few times. As yet, its antigen is unknown. The data also belong to a second study, concerning T cells expressing NK-cell markers. That work states: An anti-gamma-delta TCR antibody confined sorting to alpha-beta TCR T cells across several of the experiments.

The specimen was CD4+ T cells sorted from blood. V and J are TRBV9 and TRBJ2-1, with a possible D match to TRBD1 (6 bases). This TCR came from a woman aged 18-29 years in good health. The CDR3 here is CASSARGVRQADEQFF. In DNA form, the CDR3 reads TGTGCCAGCAGCGCCAGAGGGGTCAGACAGGCCGATGAGCAGTTCTTC.